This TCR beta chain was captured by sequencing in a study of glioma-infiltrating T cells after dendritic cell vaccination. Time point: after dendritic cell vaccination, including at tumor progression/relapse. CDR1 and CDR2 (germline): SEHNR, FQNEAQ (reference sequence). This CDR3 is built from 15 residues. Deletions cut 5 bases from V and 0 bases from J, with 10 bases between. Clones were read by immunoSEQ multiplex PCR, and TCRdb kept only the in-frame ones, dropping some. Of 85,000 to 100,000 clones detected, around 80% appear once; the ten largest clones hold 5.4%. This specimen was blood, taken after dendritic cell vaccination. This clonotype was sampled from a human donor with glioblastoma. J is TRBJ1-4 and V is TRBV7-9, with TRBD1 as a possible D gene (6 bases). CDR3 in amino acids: CASSREGATNEKLFF. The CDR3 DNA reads TGTGCCAGCAGCCGGGAGGGGGCAACTAATGAAAAACTGTTTTTT. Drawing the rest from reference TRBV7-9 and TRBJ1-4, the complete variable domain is DTGVSQNPRHKITKRGQNVTFRCDPISEHNRLYWYRQTLGQGPEFLTYFQNEAQLEKSRLLSDRFSAERPKGSFSTLEIQRTEQGDSAMYLCASSREGATNEKLFFGSGTQLSVL.